The 20 T cell receptor beta chains given below trace back to one sample, sequenced in a study of tumor and adjacent non-tumor tissue in lung cancer. A modified ARM-PCR protocol with three rounds of nested PCR amplified TCRbeta. A single record per CDR3 protein comes from TCRdb applying MiXCR to the multiplex PCR reads. The table lists 40,000 to 45,000 distinct CDR3 sequences, roughly two thirds of them singletons. The template was RNA from unsorted bulk tissue. This non-tumor lung sample came from over 3 cm beyond the tumor edge. Sequencing was done on a sample of distant non-tumor lung tissue. These receptor sequences come from a woman between 40 and 50 years old with non-small cell lung cancer.

Points on this clonotype: This may be a read error, as it is one base from a much larger clone. V usage is TRBV12-3 or TRBV12-4 and J usage is TRBJ2-3, with TRBD1 matching 8 bases. The CDR3 contains 16 residues. The trim removed 8 bases at V and 4 bases at J, leaving 14 bases unmatched. CDR3 in amino acids: CASSSQGAGSPDTQYF. The CDR3 nucleotides read TGTGCCAGCTCCTCTCAGGGGGCCGGGAGTCCAGATACGCAGTATTTT.

This clonotype was recorded only once. Its ends do not fully match the called genes, so a read error is possible. The chain carries TRBV4-1 and TRBJ1-3; D is undetermined. The CDR3 extends over 16 amino acids. Per germline, CDR1 MGHRA and CDR2 YSYEKL. The CDR3 bases are TGCGCCTGTAGTCCTTCCCTACAAGCCTCTGGAAACAGCATATATTTT. Amino acids: CACSPSLQASGNSIYF.

The chain recombines TRBV12-3 or TRBV12-4 with TRBJ2-1; D is unresolved. This CDR3 region has 16 residues. V lost 10 bases and J lost 0, with 19 bases in between. The CDR3 nucleotides read TGTGCCACCTCCCCTACCGGTCCTTACTCCTACAATGAGCAGTTCTTC. Its protein is CATSPTGPYSYNEQFF.

There are many counts of this clonotype. V gene TRBV20-1 combines with J gene TRBJ2-3; TRBD2 agrees at 7 bases. Looked up from germline, CDR1 is DFQATT and CDR2 is SNEGSKA (reference sequence). The CDR3 length is 14 residues. V gave up 6 bases and J gave up 5 bases; unmatched junction bases: 11. The CDR3 DNA follows: TGCAGTGCCCTCGGCCAACCGGGGGGAGATACGCAGTATTTT. Its translation is CSALGQPGGDTQYF.

Turning to this clonotype: One junction end disagrees with the germline gene, perhaps due to a read error. The rearrangement joins TRBV11-2 to TRBJ1-2; D is perhaps TRBD1 (5 bases). The germline gives CDR1 SGHAT, CDR2 FQNNGV. The CDR3 runs 13 residues. As DNA, the CDR3 is TGTGCTAGCAGTTCCGGGGGTGCTTATGGCTACACCTTC. It is translated as CASSSGGAYGYTF.

As regards this clonotype: At one boundary the junction diverges from the germline segment, which might be a read error. The gene calls are TRBV11-2 and TRBJ2-6; D unresolved. The CDR3 totals 16 residues. Germline loops: CDR1 SGHAT, CDR2 FQNNGV. CDR3 loop: CASGWSDLSWANVLSF. The CDR3, as DNA: TGTGCCAGCGGCTGGTCAGACCTCTCTTGGGCCAACGTCCTGAGTTTC.

This sequence joins TRBV20-1 and TRBJ2-4, with a possible D match to TRBD2 (5 bases). The CDR3 loop spans 14 amino acids. Looked up from germline, CDR1 is DFQATT and CDR2 is SNEGSKA (reference sequence). V gave up 6 bases and J gave up 1 base, with 13 bases separating them. The CDR3 DNA reads TGCAGTGCAATCTATCGAGGGGCCAAAAACATTCAGTACTTC. This translates into CSAIYRGAKNIQYF.

A word on this clonotype: A much larger clone lies a single base off, so this may be a read error. This sequence joins TRBV7-8 and TRBJ1-6; D unclear. CDR1 is SGHVS and CDR2 is FQNEAQ in the germline V gene. The V gene lost 5 bases and the J gene lost 7 bases, with 9 bases spanning the gap. The CDR3 length is 13 residues. CDR3 nucleotide sequence: TGTGCCAGCAGCCCAGGTAGCAATTCACCCCTCCACTTT. Translation gives CASSPGSNSPLHF. The complete variable domain, with remaining parts taken from reference TRBV7-8 and TRBJ1-6, reads GAGVSQSPRYKVAKRGQDVALRCDPISGHVSLFWYQQALGQGPEFLTYFQNEAQLDKSGLPSDRFFAERPEGSVSTLKIQRTQQEDSAVYLCASSPGSNSPLHFGNGTRLTVT.

The chain combines TRBV9 with TRBJ2-2, with 14 bases that match TRBD2. Germline lookup yields CDR1 SGDLS and CDR2 YYNGEE. This CDR3 is built from 16 residues. The V segment lost 4 bases and the J segment 3 bases; nucleotides outside the gene matches: 2. The CDR3 bases are TGTGCCAGCAGCTTGACTAGCGGGGGGGACACCGGGGAGCTGTTTTTT. Translation gives CASSLTSGGDTGELFF.

A remark on this clonotype: The CDR3 does not close with the conserved phenylalanine or tryptophan, likely indicating a read error. The rearrangement links TRBV11-3 to TRBJ2-2; perhaps TRBD2 as D (5 bases). The germline V gene has CDR1 SGHNT and CDR2 YENEEA. Trimming stripped 11 bases from V and 1 base from J, with 14 bases between. This CDR3 comprises 14 residues. In nucleotides, the CDR3 is TGTGCCGGCAACCCACGGGGGAACACCGGGGAGCTGTTTTGT. Its translation is CAGNPRGNTGELFC.

A note on this clonotype: One end of the junction is discordant with germline, which a read error may explain. The chain recombines TRBV29-1 with TRBJ1-1; TRBD1 agrees at 8 bases. This CDR3 comprises 14 residues. Germline-derived CDR1 and CDR2 are SQVTM and ANQGSEA. CDR3: CSTNDRGRGTEAFF. The CDR3 DNA is TGCAGCACCAACGACAGGGGAAGGGGCACTGAGGCTTTCTTT.

Concerning this clonotype itself: Possible read error: a much larger clone is one base away. The rearrangement uses TRBV6-1 and TRBJ2-2; 8 bases are a match to TRBD1. The germline CDR1 and CDR2 sequences are MNHNS and SASEGT. The CDR3 has 15 residues. CDR3 protein: CASCDGQGSTGELFF. DNA for the CDR3: TGTGCCAGCTGTGATGGACAGGGAAGCACCGGGGAGCTGTTTTTT.

This clonotype is judged medium-sized. The CDR3 loop is CASRQGYNYGYTF. CDR3 DNA: TGTGCCAGCAGGCAGGGTTATAACTATGGCTACACCTTC. This chain joins TRBV11-3 and TRBJ1-2; D may be TRBD1 (5 bases). The ends were cut back, 6 bases at V and 1 base at J, with 9 bases in the middle. The germline V gene has CDR1 SGHNT and CDR2 YENEEA. CDR3 length: 13 residues.

This clonotype was counted only a few times. The junction departs from the called germline gene at one end, perhaps through a read error. The chain uses TRBV11-2 and TRBJ2-7; D gene unclear. The CDR3 consists of 15 residues. The germline gives CDR1 SGHAT, CDR2 FQNNGV. As DNA, the CDR3 is TGTACCAGCAGCTTATGTCCCCAGAGGTCCTACGAGCAGTACTTC. This encodes CTSSLCPQRSYEQYF.

The gene calls are TRBV7-9 and TRBJ2-3, with D possibly matching TRBD2 (6 bases). Trimming cost V 4 bases and J 0 bases, with 11 bases left between them. CDR1 SEHNR and CDR2 FQNEAQ come from the germline V gene (reference sequence). This CDR3 contains 15 residues. DNA of the CDR3: TGTGCCAGCAGCTCGGACTATATTAGCACAGATACGCAGTATTTT. Its translation: CASSSDYISTDTQYF. The full variable domain, its missing parts supplied by reference TRBV7-9 and TRBJ2-3, is DTGVSQNPRHKITKRGQNVTFRCDPISEHNRLYWYRQTLGQGPEFLTYFQNEAQLEKSRLLSDRFSAERPKGSFSTLEIQRTEQGDSAMYLCASSSDYISTDTQYFGPGTRLTVL.

Of note for this clonotype: It may be a read error: a sequence one base away is much more abundant. The chain has TRBV28 and TRBJ1-2; D is unclear. Germline CDR1 and CDR2: MDHEN and SYDVKM. The CDR3 runs to 12 residues. The V and J ends lost 3 bases and 7 bases respectively, with 9 bases between them. The chain's CDR3 is CASSFGVVGYTF. In DNA form, the CDR3 reads TGTGCCAGCAGTTTCGGGGTGGTTGGCTACACCTTC.

V gene TRBV10-2 combines with J gene TRBJ2-7, with TRBD2 matching 13 bases. The CDR3 sequence is 13 residues long. CDR1 and CDR2 from the germline V gene are WSHSY and SAAADI. CDR3 amino acids: CDGRTSGREEQYF. As DNA, the CDR3 is TGCGACGGCCGGACTAGCGGGAGAGAAGAGCAGTACTTC.

On this clonotype itself: One end of the junction is discordant with germline, which a read error may explain. J is TRBJ1-5 and V is TRBV13; a possible D gene is TRBD1 (6 bases). The CDR3 covers 15 residues. Germline CDR1 PRHDT, CDR2 FYEKMQ (reference sequence). The CDR3 loop reads CASNRGGGYNQPHHF. CDR3 in DNA: TGTGCCAGCAACAGAGGGGGGGGTTACAATCAACCCCACCATTTT.

This chain joins TRBV5-1 and TRBJ1-2; D is possibly TRBD1 (5 bases). V was pared by 0 bases and J by 6 bases, with 6 bases between. The CDR3 is 12 residues long. CDR1 and CDR2 from the germline V gene are SGHRS and YFSETQ. This CDR3 reads CASSLVGDGYTF. The CDR3 DNA is TGCGCCAGCAGCTTGGTAGGGGATGGCTACACCTTC.

This clonotype appeared a few times. The chain couples TRBV4-1 to TRBJ1-4; D might be TRBD1 (5 bases). The CDR3 runs 14 residues. Germline V gives CDR1 MGHRA, CDR2 YSYEKL. The germline V and J ends were trimmed by 1 base and 11 bases, with 14 bases remaining between them. Here the CDR3 DNA reads TGCGCCAGCAGCCAAGCCGGGACCGAGAGGAAACTGTTTTTT. This sequence encodes CASSQAGTERKLFF.